This T cell receptor (beta chain) originates from a study of blood T cell repertoires in COVID-19. Study summary: Donors in the United States, Italy and Spain gave samples during acute or convalescent COVID-19.

The V end was cut by 0 bases, the J end by 7 bases, with 12 bases between. Germline V gene lookup returns CDR1 GTSNPN and CDR2 SVGIG (reference sequence). This CDR3 comprises 14 residues. TCRdb's table, derived via immunoSEQ multiplex PCR, lists solely in-frame clones and lacks some. In the table there are fewer than 90,000 clones, about 88% of which are singletons. This chain uses TRBV30 with TRBJ2-2, with TRBD1 as a possible D gene (7 bases). The TCR sequence derives from a man aged 65-85 years with active COVID-19. Input material: peripheral blood. The CDR3 sequence is CAWSVSRGVGELFF. Here the CDR3 DNA reads TGTGCCTGGAGTGTAAGCAGGGGGGTCGGGGAGCTGTTTTTT.